Each of the 16 T cell receptor beta chains below was sequenced from the same sample in a study of T cells in Graves' hyperthyroidism and ophthalmopathy. Researchers amplified the TCR beta CDR3 regions from RNA transcripts. The HTBI set primed first-round TCR CDR3 RT-PCR. Using its own MiXCR run on the multiplex PCR reads, TCRdb lists one record per CDR3 protein. Of 530,000 or so distinct CDR3 sequences in the sample, around 24% were seen once. Sample: blood. The source is a woman aged 25 to 45 with Graves' ophthalmopathy.

Ten or more counts support this clonotype. The junction does not match germline at one end; this may be a read error. The CDR3 sequence: CASSYSVQRTNYGYTF. The CDR3 coding sequence is TGTGCCAGCAGCTACTCAGTACAGCGAACTAACTATGGCTACACCTTC. J is TRBJ1-2 and V is TRBV6-2 or TRBV6-3; D gene unclear. The CDR3 has 16 amino acids. Germline values: CDR1 MNHEY, CDR2 SVGEGT.

Regarding this clonotype: At one of its ends the junction is not consistent with the germline gene, which may arise from a read error. This chain links TRBV2 with TRBJ1-2; D unresolved. The CDR3 totals 13 residues. Germline CDR1 SNHLY, CDR2 FYNNEI. The CDR3 here is CASNEVADYGYTF. The CDR3 nucleotides read TGTGCCAGCAACGAAGTCGCGGACTATGGTTACACCTTC.

The CDR3 loop is CASSGSWGKTEAFF. As DNA, the CDR3 is TGTGCCAGTAGCGGTTCGTGGGGGAAGACTGAAGCTTTCTTT. The rearrangement links TRBV19 to TRBJ1-1, with a weak D call TRBD1 (5 bases). Germline loops: CDR1 LNHDA, CDR2 SQIVND (reference sequence). The length of the CDR3 is 14 residues. The germline V and J ends were trimmed by 6 bases and 5 bases, with 16 bases remaining between them.

The gene calls are TRBV11-1 and TRBJ1-3; a weak D match, TRBD1 (5 bases). The germline V gene has CDR1 SGHAT and CDR2 FQDESV (reference sequence). Trimming pared 5 bases from V and 0 bases from J, leaving 17 bases between. This CDR3 contains 17 residues. Written as DNA, the CDR3 is TGTGCCAGCAGCCCATCCGGGGGACGGCCCTCTGGAAACACCATATATTTT. This translates into CASSPSGGRPSGNTIYF.

This clonotype occurred many times. The rearrangement joins TRBV19 to TRBJ1-2; D is uncertain. V was pared by 2 bases and J by 5 bases, with 6 bases between. This CDR3 comprises 12 residues. Per germline, CDR1 LNHDA and CDR2 SQIVND (reference sequence). This CDR3 is CASSISGYGYTF. For the CDR3, the DNA is TGTGCCAGTAGTATATCGGGGTATGGCTACACCTTC.

This clonotype was counted ten times or more. CDR3 residues: CATLSEGNQPQHF. The DNA of the CDR3 is TGTGCCACCCTAAGTGAGGGTAACCAGCCCCAGCATTTT. The chain uses TRBV19 and TRBJ1-5; unclear D gene. The CDR3 extends over 13 amino acids. CDR1 and CDR2 from the germline V gene are LNHDA and SQIVND (reference sequence). V was trimmed by 10 bases and J by 7 bases, leaving 17 bases between them. Complete variable domain (other parts from reference TRBV19 and TRBJ1-5): DGGITQSPKYLFRKEGQNVTLSCEQNLNHDAMYWYRQDPGQGLRLIYYSQIVNDFQKGDIAEGYSVSREKKESFPLTVTSAQKNPTAFYLCATLSEGNQPQHFGDGTRLSIL.

On this clonotype itself: A much larger clone lies one base from this, so it may be a read error. This sequence joins TRBV6-1 and TRBJ2-7; 8 nucleotides align to TRBD1. CDR3 length: 13 residues. V was pared by 10 bases and J by 2 bases, with 7 bases of the junction left unmatched. Germline CDR1 is MNHNS and CDR2 is SASEGT. The CDR3 region is CATRTGRPYEQYF. CDR3 nucleotides: TGTGCCACAAGGACAGGGAGGCCCTACGAGCAGTACTTC.

V is TRBV11-3 and J is TRBJ1-1; maybe TRBD1 (5 bases). The CDR3 has 14 amino acids. Germline V gene data show CDR1 as SGHNT and CDR2 as YENEEA. Trimming removed 2 bases from V and 4 bases from J, with 11 bases in between. CDR3: CASSLQGRTTEAFF. As DNA, the CDR3 is TGTGCCAGCAGCTTACAGGGTCGGACCACTGAAGCTTTCTTT.

This clonotype was observed a handful of times. The CDR3 region has the DNA TGCAGCGTTGAAGAGTACTGGGAAGCTTTCTTT. This translates into CSVEEYWEAFF. The chain uses TRBV29-1 and TRBJ1-1; no clear D. Germline CDR1 and CDR2: SQVTM and ANQGSEA. Trimming removed 0 bases at V and 8 bases at J, with 7 bases between. This CDR3 is 11 amino acids long.

In the case of this clonotype: Since the CDR3 does not end with the conserved phenylalanine or tryptophan, this likely comes from a read error. The J gene is TRBJ1-1, the V gene TRBV11-1; 7 bases agree with TRBD1. Trimming removed 4 bases from V and 4 bases from J; junction bases left unmatched: 15. This CDR3 contains 17 residues. CDR1 is SGHAT and CDR2 is FQDESV in the germline V gene (reference sequence). The CDR3 region is CASSSKWATGNGTEAFV. CDR3 nucleotides: TGTGCCAGCAGCTCGAAGTGGGCGACAGGGAACGGCACTGAAGCTTTCGTT.

This clonotype was seen at least ten times. The gene calls are TRBV29-1 and TRBJ1-5, with D possibly TRBD1 on 5 matching bases. The V and J ends lost 4 bases and 4 bases respectively, with 14 bases between them. The CDR3 runs 14 residues. The germline CDR1 and CDR2 sequences are SQVTM and ANQGSEA. The CDR3 reads CSVGGDRLNQPQHF. CDR3 DNA sequence: TGCAGCGTTGGCGGGGACCGACTAAATCAGCCCCAGCATTTT.

This clonotype has a handful of counts. The CDR3: CASGRDRMETQYF. CDR3 DNA: TGTGCCAGCGGACGGGACAGAATGGAGACCCAGTACTTC. The chain combines TRBV7-6 with TRBJ2-5, with TRBD1 matching 7 bases. Germline assignment: CDR1 SGHVS and CDR2 FNYEAQ. The trim removed 8 bases at V and 5 bases at J, leaving 8 bases unmatched. CDR3 length equals 13 residues.

This clonotype has a count of ten or more. The chain has TRBV19 and TRBJ1-1, with a possible D match to TRBD1 (5 bases). V was shortened by 4 bases and J by 5 bases, with 20 bases between the two germline ends. Germline CDR1 LNHDA, CDR2 SQIVND (reference sequence). CDR3 length equals 16 residues. The CDR3 here is CASSNPPWGEMTEAFF. The CDR3 DNA reads as TGTGCCAGTAGTAATCCACCGTGGGGGGAGATGACTGAAGCTTTCTTT.

This clonotype was picked up many times. This sequence joins TRBV11-1 and TRBJ2-7, with a tentative D call TRBD1 (7 bases). Germline V lookup: CDR1 SGHAT, CDR2 FQDESV (reference sequence). The CDR3 sequence is 15 residues long. V lost 5 bases and J lost 3, with 17 bases in between. For the CDR3, the DNA is TGTGCCAGCAGCATACGACAGGGAGGTAACTACGAGCAGTACTTC. Its protein is CASSIRQGGNYEQYF.

This clonotype was counted many times. This chain uses TRBV7-8 with TRBJ2-1, with D unclear. Trimming left V 5 bases short and J 5 bases short, with 10 bases between. This CDR3 comprises 13 residues. Germline V gene lookup returns CDR1 SGHVS and CDR2 FQNEAQ. CDR3 nucleotides: TGTGCCAGCAGCCAAGGTATGGACAATGAGCAGTTCTTC. This translates into CASSQGMDNEQFF.

DNA of the CDR3: TGTGCCAGCAGCGTAGCTAGCGGGAGAGGGTACGAGCAGTACTTC. It codes for CASSVASGRGYEQYF. This rearrangement joins TRBV9 to TRBJ2-7; 10 bases map to TRBD2. The CDR3 sequence is 15 residues long. V lost 0 bases to trimming and J lost 4 bases; unmatched junction nucleotides: 4. The germline CDR1 and CDR2 sequences are SGDLS and YYNGEE.